This T cell receptor beta chain was obtained from a study of control samples from healthy donors and cancer patients. This CDR3 region has 15 residues. CDR1 and CDR2 (germline): MNHNY, SVGAGI (reference sequence). V dropped 5 bases and J dropped 0 bases, with 14 bases sitting between them. This table comes from immunoSEQ multiplex PCR, and its TCRdb copy is limited to in-frame clones, with some not included. Of 100,000 or so clones in the sample, approximately 90% were seen once. This receptor was obtained from a man in his thirties or forties in good health. The sequencing sample was made of blood. The V and J genes are TRBV6-6 and TRBJ2-7; D gene unclear. As DNA, the CDR3 is TGTGCCAGCAGTGTTAGCCCGACGGGCTCCTACGAGCAGTACTTC. Residues: CASSVSPTGSYEQYF.